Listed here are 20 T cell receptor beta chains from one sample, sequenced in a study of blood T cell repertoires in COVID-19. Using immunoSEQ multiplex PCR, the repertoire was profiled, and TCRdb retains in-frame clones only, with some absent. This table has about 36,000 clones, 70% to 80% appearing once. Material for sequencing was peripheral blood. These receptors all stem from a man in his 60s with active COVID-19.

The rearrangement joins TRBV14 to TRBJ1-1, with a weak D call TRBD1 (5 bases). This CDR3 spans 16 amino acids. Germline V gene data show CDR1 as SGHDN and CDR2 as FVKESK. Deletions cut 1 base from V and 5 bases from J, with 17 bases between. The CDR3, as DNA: TGTGCCAGCAGCCAAGGTGGCAGGGCGATGGGTACTGAAGCTTTCTTT. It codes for CASSQGGRAMGTEAFF.

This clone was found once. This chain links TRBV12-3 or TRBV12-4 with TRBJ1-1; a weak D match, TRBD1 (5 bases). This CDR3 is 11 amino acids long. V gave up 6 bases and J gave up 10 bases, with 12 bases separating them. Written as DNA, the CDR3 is TGTGCCAGCAGAACCGGGGGGACAGCTTTCTTT. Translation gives CASRTGGTAFF.

CDR3 protein: CASSSGGTTRIEQYF. The DNA for the CDR3 is TGTGCCAGCAGCTCTGGGGGGACTACCAGAATCGAGCAGTACTTC. This chain connects TRBV7-2 to TRBJ2-7, with 7 bases aligning to TRBD2. Germline CDR1 is SGHTA and CDR2 is FQGNSA. CDR3 size: 15 residues. V was pared by 4 bases and J by 6 bases, with 12 bases of the junction left unmatched.

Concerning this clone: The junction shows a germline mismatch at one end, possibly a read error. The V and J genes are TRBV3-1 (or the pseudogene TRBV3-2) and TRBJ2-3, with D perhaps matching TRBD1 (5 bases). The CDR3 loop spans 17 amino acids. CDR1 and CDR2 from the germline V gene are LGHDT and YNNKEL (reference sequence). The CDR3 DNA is TGTGCCAGCAGCGAAGACCTCAAGGGCAGGGACACAGATACGCAGTATTTT. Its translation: CASSEDLKGRDTDTQYF.

The CDR3 bases are TGTGCCAGCAGCCCCGTTGGGACTAGCGGGAGAATTAGGTCCTACAATGAGCAGTTCTTC. Translated, it gives CASSPVGTSGRIRSYNEQFF. The rearrangement joins TRBV6-2 or TRBV6-3 to TRBJ2-1, with 14 bases lining up with TRBD2. The J segment lost 1 base and the V segment lost 6 bases, leaving 14 bases of the junction unmatched. Germline V gene sequence: CDR1 MNHEY, CDR2 SVGEGT. CDR3 length: 20 amino acids.

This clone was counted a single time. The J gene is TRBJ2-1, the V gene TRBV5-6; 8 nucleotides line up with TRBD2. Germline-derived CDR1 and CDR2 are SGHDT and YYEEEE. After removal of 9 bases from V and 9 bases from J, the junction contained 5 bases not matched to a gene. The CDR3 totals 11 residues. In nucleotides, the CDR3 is TGTGCCACTTCGACTAGCGTTGAGCAGTTCTTC. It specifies CATSTSVEQFF.

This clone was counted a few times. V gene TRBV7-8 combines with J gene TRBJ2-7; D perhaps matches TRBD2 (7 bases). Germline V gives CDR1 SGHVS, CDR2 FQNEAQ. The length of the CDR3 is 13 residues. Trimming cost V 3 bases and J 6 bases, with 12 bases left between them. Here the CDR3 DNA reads TGTGCCAGCAGCTTTAGTAGGGGGGGCGAGCAGTACTTC. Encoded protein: CASSFSRGGEQYF.

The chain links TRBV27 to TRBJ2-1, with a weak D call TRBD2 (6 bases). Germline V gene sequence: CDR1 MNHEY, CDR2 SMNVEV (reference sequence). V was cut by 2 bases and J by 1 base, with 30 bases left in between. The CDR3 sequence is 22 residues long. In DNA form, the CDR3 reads TGTGCCAGCAGTTTAATCGCGGGATCCTTCAGTCGAGGGATCGAATCCTACAATGAGCAGTTCTTC. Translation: CASSLIAGSFSRGIESYNEQFF.

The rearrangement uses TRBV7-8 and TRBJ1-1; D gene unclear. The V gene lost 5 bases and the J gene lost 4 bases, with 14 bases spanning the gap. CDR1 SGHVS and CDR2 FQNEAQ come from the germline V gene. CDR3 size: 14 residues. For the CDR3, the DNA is TGTGCCAGCAGCCCGGGAGGTTGGAGCACTGAAGCTTTCTTT. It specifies CASSPGGWSTEAFF. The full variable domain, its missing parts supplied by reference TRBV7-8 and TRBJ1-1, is GAGVSQSPRYKVAKRGQDVALRCDPISGHVSLFWYQQALGQGPEFLTYFQNEAQLDKSGLPSDRFFAERPEGSVSTLKIQRTQQEDSAVYLCASSPGGWSTEAFFGQGTRLTVV.

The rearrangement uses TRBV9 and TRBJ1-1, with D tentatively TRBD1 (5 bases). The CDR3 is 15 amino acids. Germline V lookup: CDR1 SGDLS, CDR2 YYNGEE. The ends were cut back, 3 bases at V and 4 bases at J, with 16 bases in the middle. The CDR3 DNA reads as TGTGCCAGCAGCGCGTCTGGTAGGGGCACCACTGAAGCTTTCTTT. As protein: CASSASGRGTTEAFF.

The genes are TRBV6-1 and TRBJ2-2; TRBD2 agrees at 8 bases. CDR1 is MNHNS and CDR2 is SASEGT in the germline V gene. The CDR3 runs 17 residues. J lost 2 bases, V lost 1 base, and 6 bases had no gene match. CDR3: CASSEGPGLGNTGELFF. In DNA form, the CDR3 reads TGTGCCAGCAGTGAAGGACCGGGACTAGGAAACACCGGGGAGCTGTTTTTT.

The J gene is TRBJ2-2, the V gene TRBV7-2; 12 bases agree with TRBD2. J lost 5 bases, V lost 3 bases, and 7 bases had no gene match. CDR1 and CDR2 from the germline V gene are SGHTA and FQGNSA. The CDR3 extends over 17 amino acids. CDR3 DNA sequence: TGTGCCAGCAGCTTTCTATCCCTAGCGGGGGGGACCGGGGAGCTGTTTTTT. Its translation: CASSFLSLAGGTGELFF.

CDR3 in DNA: TGCAGCGCCCTTCGACCAATACAGGGGGCGAAGACCCAGTACTTC. This translates into CSALRPIQGAKTQYF. V and J are TRBV29-1 and TRBJ2-5; TRBD1 matches 9 bases. The CDR3 length is 15 residues. After removal of 7 bases from V and 6 bases from J, the junction contained 15 bases not matched to a gene. Germline V gene lookup returns CDR1 SQVTM and CDR2 ANQGSEA. Drawing the rest from reference TRBV29-1 and TRBJ2-5, the complete variable domain is SAVISQKPSRDICQRGTSLTIQCQVDSQVTMMFWYRQQPGQSLTLIATANQGSEATYESGFVIDKFPISRPNLTFSTLTVSNMSPEDSSIYLCSALRPIQGAKTQYFGPGTRLLVL.

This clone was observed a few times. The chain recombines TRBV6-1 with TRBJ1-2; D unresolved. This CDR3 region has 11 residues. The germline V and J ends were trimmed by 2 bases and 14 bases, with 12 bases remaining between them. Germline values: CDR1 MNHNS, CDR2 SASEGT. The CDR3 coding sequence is TGTGCCAGCAGTGAATACCGTGACTGTACCTTC. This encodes CASSEYRDCTF.

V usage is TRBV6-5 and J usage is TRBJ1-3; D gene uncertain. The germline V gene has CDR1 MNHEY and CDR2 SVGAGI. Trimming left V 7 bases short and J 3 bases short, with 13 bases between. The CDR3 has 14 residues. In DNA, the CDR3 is TGTGCCAGCACCCGGGGAGTCGGTGGAAACACCATATATTTT. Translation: CASTRGVGGNTIYF.

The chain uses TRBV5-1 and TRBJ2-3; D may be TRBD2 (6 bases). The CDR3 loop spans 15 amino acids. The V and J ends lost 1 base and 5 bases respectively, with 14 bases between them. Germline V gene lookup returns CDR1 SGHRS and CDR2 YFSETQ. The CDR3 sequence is CASSLPGGVGDTQYF. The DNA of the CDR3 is TGCGCCAGCAGCTTGCCGGGCGGGGTGGGAGATACGCAGTATTTT.

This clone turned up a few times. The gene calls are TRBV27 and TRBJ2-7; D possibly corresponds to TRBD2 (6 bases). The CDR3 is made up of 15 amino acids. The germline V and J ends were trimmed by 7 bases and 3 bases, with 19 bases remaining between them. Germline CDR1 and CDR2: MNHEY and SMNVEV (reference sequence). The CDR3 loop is CASIAKGGVDYEQYF. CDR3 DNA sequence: TGTGCCAGCATCGCCAAGGGAGGCGTAGACTACGAGCAGTACTTC.

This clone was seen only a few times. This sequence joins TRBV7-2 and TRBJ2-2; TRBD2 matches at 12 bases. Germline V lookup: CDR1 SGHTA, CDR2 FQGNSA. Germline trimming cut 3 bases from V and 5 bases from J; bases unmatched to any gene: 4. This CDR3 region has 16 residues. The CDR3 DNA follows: TGTGCCAGCAGCTTGACTAGCGGGAGCGGTACCGGGGAGCTGTTTTTT. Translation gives CASSLTSGSGTGELFF.

The CDR3 DNA is TGTGCCAGCAGTCCCCTTCTCGACAGGGGCGATAGGGATACGCAGTATTTT. Translation gives CASSPLLDRGDRDTQYF. The genes are TRBV28 and TRBJ2-3; TRBD1 aligns across 8 bases. With 5 bases clipped from V and 6 bases from J, the junction kept 16 bases outside the gene matches. This CDR3 is 17 amino acids long. Germline CDR1 MDHEN, CDR2 SYDVKM.

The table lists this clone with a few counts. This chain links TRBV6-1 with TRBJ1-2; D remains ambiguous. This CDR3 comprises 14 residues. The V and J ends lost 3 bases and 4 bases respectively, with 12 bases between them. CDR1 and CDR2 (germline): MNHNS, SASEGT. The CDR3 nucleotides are TGTGCCAGCAGTGACGTCCCGAGCGTCTATGGCTACACCTTC. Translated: CASSDVPSVYGYTF.